This passage covers 12 T cell receptor beta chains from one sample sequenced in a study of long-term antiretroviral therapy in people with HIV. It was version v3.0 of the immunoSEQ assay that was run at survey level. TCRdb keeps only in-frame clones here, not all; method: immunoSEQ multiplex PCR. The sample includes some 36,000 clones, around 83% of them seen just once. The material sequenced was unsorted PBMCs, taken roughly 2.9 years before starting antiretroviral therapy. These receptors originate from a woman in her 30s with HIV.

This clone showed up just a few times. This rearrangement joins TRBV7-2 to TRBJ2-3; TRBD2 aligns across 8 bases. The CDR3 covers 15 residues. Germline V gene lookup returns CDR1 SGHTA and CDR2 FQGNSA. V lost 2 bases and J lost 2; bases outside the gene matches: 3. DNA of the CDR3: TGTGCCAGCAGCTTACGGGGGGGGTTCACAGATACGCAGTATTTT. This codes for CASSLRGGFTDTQYF.

This clone has just one count. CDR3: CSAPNTGELFF. The CDR3 DNA sequence: TGCAGTGCTCCCAACACCGGGGAGCTGTTTTTT. The chain has TRBV20-1 and TRBJ2-2; no clear D gene. Between the trimmed V and J ends, which lost 5 bases and 2 bases, there was a span of 3 bases. The germline V gene has CDR1 DFQATT and CDR2 SNEGSKA (reference sequence). This CDR3 contains 11 residues.

The CDR3 spells CASSTGGTEAFF. The CDR3 bases are TGTGCCAGCAGTACAGGGGGCACTGAAGCTTTCTTT. The rearrangement joins TRBV11-1 to TRBJ1-1; 8 nucleotides line up with TRBD1. The CDR3 contains 12 residues. V was pared by 6 bases and J by 4 bases, with 1 base of the junction left unmatched. The V gene's germline CDR1 is SGHAT and CDR2 FQDESV (reference sequence).

This chain uses TRBV5-1 with TRBJ1-1; D unclear. The V gene lost 4 bases and the J gene lost 1 base, with 14 bases spanning the gap. The CDR3 is made up of 15 amino acids. Germline V gene sequence: CDR1 SGHRS, CDR2 YFSETQ. CDR3 coding DNA: TGCGCCAGCAGCCGGCCCGAGCTGCCGAACACTGAAGCTTTCTTT. This translates into CASSRPELPNTEAFF. Variable domain in full (rest from reference TRBV5-1 and TRBJ1-1): KAGVTQTPRYLIKTRGQQVTLSCSPISGHRSVSWYQQTPGQGLQFLFEYFSETQRNKGNFPGRFSGRQFSNSRSEMNVSTLELGDSALYLCASSRPELPNTEAFFGQGTRLTVV.

The chain employs TRBV14 and TRBJ2-3; no clear D. Between the trimmed V and J ends, which lost 4 bases and 8 bases, there was a span of 16 bases. Per the germline V gene, CDR1 is SGHDN and CDR2 is FVKESK. The CDR3 consists of 14 residues. The DNA for the CDR3 is TGTGCCAGCAGCCTCCGAAGCCCGCCGGGTACGCAGTATTTT. Amino acids: CASSLRSPPGTQYF.

The genes are TRBV18 and TRBJ1-3, with D unclear. The CDR3 runs to 15 residues. Trimming shortened V by 3 bases and J by 0 bases, and 9 bases separated the two germline ends. Germline V gene lookup returns CDR1 KGHSH and CDR2 LQKENI. The CDR3 here is CASSPRAGSGNTIYF. Here the CDR3 DNA reads TGTGCCAGCTCACCGCGGGCCGGCTCTGGAAACACCATATATTTT.

The genes are TRBV7-2 and TRBJ1-5; possible D gene TRBD1, 5 bases. The V end was cut by 5 bases, the J end by 3 bases, with 11 bases between. This CDR3 is 14 amino acids long. The germline gives CDR1 SGHTA, CDR2 FQGNSA. The CDR3 region is CASSVGTINQPQHF. CDR3 DNA sequence: TGTGCCAGCAGCGTTGGGACTATCAATCAGCCCCAGCATTTT.

The CDR3 spells CASSLQGSANEKLFF. The CDR3 DNA reads as TGCGCCAGCAGCCTACAGGGGAGCGCTAATGAAAAACTGTTTTTT. This chain joins TRBV5-1 and TRBJ1-4, with 7 bases lining up with TRBD1. Germline CDR1 SGHRS, CDR2 YFSETQ. Trimming removed 4 bases from V and 3 bases from J; junction bases left unmatched: 6. This CDR3 has 15 residues. Full variable domain (missing parts from reference TRBV5-1 and TRBJ1-4): KAGVTQTPRYLIKTRGQQVTLSCSPISGHRSVSWYQQTPGQGLQFLFEYFSETQRNKGNFPGRFSGRQFSNSRSEMNVSTLELGDSALYLCASSLQGSANEKLFFGSGTQLSVL.

The rearrangement joins TRBV2 to TRBJ1-3; D gene ambiguous. From germline, CDR1 is SNHLY and CDR2 FYNNEI. V lost 5 bases, J lost 2 bases, and 19 bases lay in between. CDR3 length: 17 residues. CDR3 DNA: TGTGCCAGCAGTAACTCGGACTCCCGTGGTGCTGGAAACACCATATATTTT. Its translation: CASSNSDSRGAGNTIYF.

This sequence joins TRBV10-3 and TRBJ1-2; the D gene is possibly TRBD1 (5 bases). V was cut by 7 bases and J by 1 base, with 7 bases left in between. The CDR3 extends over 12 amino acids. CDR1 and CDR2 (germline): ENHRY, SYGVKD. CDR3 residues: CAINGGNYGYTF. The CDR3 DNA sequence: TGTGCCATCAATGGGGGTAACTATGGCTACACCTTC.

The chain employs TRBV25-1 and TRBJ2-2; 8 bases match TRBD1. This CDR3 contains 11 residues. CDR1 is MGHDK, CDR2 SYGVNS, per germline. J gave up 8 bases and V 10 bases, and 3 bases lay outside the gene matches. The CDR3 bases are TGTGCCACCCAGGGGGCTGGGGAGCTGTTTTTT. Amino acids: CATQGAGELFF. The entire variable domain, with the rest obtained from reference TRBV25-1 and TRBJ2-2, is as follows: EADIYQTPRYLVIGTGKKITLECSQTMGHDKMYWYQQDPGMELHLIHYSYGVNSTEKGDLSSESTVSRIRTEHFPLTLESARPSHTSQYLCATQGAGELFFGEGSRLTVL.

Details on this clone: The junction differs from germline at one of its ends, possibly a read error. The chain is built from TRBV10-3 and TRBJ1-6, with D possibly matching TRBD1 (5 bases). Per germline, CDR1 ENHRY and CDR2 SYGVKD. The CDR3 has 13 residues. CDR3 amino acids: CAINEGRETPLHF. CDR3 DNA sequence: TGTGCCATCAATGAGGGGAGAGAAACGCCCCTCCACTTT.